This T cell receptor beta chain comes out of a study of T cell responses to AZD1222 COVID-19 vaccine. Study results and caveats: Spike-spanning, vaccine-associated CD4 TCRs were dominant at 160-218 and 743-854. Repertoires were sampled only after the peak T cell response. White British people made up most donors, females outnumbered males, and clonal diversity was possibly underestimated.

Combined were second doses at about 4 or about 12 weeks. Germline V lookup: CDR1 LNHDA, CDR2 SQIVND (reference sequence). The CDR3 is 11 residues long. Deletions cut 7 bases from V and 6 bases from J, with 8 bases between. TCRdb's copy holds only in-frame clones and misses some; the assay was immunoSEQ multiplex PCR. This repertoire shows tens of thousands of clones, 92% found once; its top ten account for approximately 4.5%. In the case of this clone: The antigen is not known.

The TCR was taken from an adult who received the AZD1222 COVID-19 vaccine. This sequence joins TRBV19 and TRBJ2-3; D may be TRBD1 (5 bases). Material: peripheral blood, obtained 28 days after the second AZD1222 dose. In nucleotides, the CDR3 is TGTGCCAGTACCTCAGGGGATACGCAGTATTTT. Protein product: CASTSGDTQYF.